Following are 30 T cell receptor beta chains from one sample sequenced in a study of sequential checkpoint blockade in melanoma. Clones were read by immunoSEQ multiplex PCR, and TCRdb kept only the in-frame ones, dropping some. The sample shows just over 6,000 clones, around a fifth of them seen only once. Stated treatment: randomized to nivolumab then ipilimumab (arm A) or the reverse (arm B). This sample comprised tumor tissue (inferred from file names), obtained from a patient given nivolumab and ipilimumab in sequence. These receptors all come from a human donor with melanoma.

This chain links TRBV29-1 with TRBJ2-3, with a weak D call TRBD1 (5 bases). The CDR3 loop spans 12 amino acids. Germline lookup yields CDR1 SQVTM and CDR2 ANQGSEA. Between the trimmed V and J ends, which lost 6 bases and 3 bases, there was a span of 10 bases. The CDR3 bases are TGCAGCGTCCGGCGACAGACAGATACGCAGTATTTT. Protein product: CSVRRQTDTQYF.

V usage is TRBV12-5 and J usage is TRBJ1-5; 8 bases fit TRBD1. Germline trimming cut 5 bases from V and 9 bases from J; bases unmatched to any gene: 9. The CDR3 runs 14 residues. In germline, CDR1 is LGHNT, CDR2 FRNRAP. The CDR3: CASGGGQVLGPQHF. The DNA of the CDR3 is TGTGCTAGTGGTGGGGGACAGGTCTTAGGGCCCCAGCATTTT. The variable domain in full, with the rest retrieved from reference TRBV12-5 and TRBJ1-5, is DARVTQTPRHKVTEMGQEVTMRCQPILGHNTVFWYRQTMMQGLELLAYFRNRAPLDDSGMPKDRFSAEMPDATLATLKIQPSEPRDSAVYFCASGGGQVLGPQHFGDGTRLSIL.

This clone showed up just a few times. CDR3 sequence: CASSSGTEGTEAFF. In nucleotides, the CDR3 is TGTGCCAGCAGTTCCGGGACGGAGGGCACTGAAGCTTTCTTT. The chain recombines TRBV6-8 with TRBJ1-1; D is possibly TRBD1 (5 bases). The germline V gene has CDR1 MNHGY and CDR2 SAAAGT. V was shortened by 4 bases and J by 4 bases, with 13 bases between the two germline ends. The CDR3 covers 14 residues.

The CDR3 spells CASSRRETNEKLFF. The CDR3 DNA is TGTGCCAGTAGCAGGAGGGAGACTAATGAAAAACTGTTTTTT. The V gene is TRBV19, the J gene TRBJ1-4; D uncertain. The CDR3 covers 14 residues. Germline CDR1 and CDR2: LNHDA and SQIVND (reference sequence). The germline V and J ends were trimmed by 6 bases and 2 bases, with 10 bases remaining between them.

This rearrangement joins TRBV28 to TRBJ2-7; the match to TRBD2 covers 8 bases. Trimming took 2 bases from V and 3 from J; bases not matched to a gene: 9. The CDR3 covers 16 residues. Germline V gene lookup returns CDR1 MDHEN and CDR2 SYDVKM. The CDR3 bases are TGTGCCAGCAGTTTAACGGCTAGCGGGCGCAGCTACGAGCAGTACTTC. It specifies CASSLTASGRSYEQYF.

CDR3 DNA sequence: TGCGCCAGCAGCTTGGCCGTTTGGGACAGGGTATCACCCCTCCACTTT. Its translation: CASSLAVWDRVSPLHF. The chain links TRBV5-1 to TRBJ1-6; 9 bases map to TRBD1. The CDR3 sequence is 16 residues long. CDR1 SGHRS and CDR2 YFSETQ come from the germline V gene. The V and J ends lost 0 bases and 10 bases, in that order; junction bases with no gene match: 8. Full variable domain (rest looked up from reference TRBV5-1 and TRBJ1-6): KAGVTQTPRYLIKTRGQQVTLSCSPISGHRSVSWYQQTPGQGLQFLFEYFSETQRNKGNFPGRFSGRQFSNSRSEMNVSTLELGDSALYLCASSLAVWDRVSPLHFGNGTRLTVT.

CDR3 in DNA: TGTGCCAGCTCACCACGCCCGACCCGGGACAGGAGGTTTCAAGCGGGGGGGCGGCCGGAGACCCAGTACTTC. Protein sequence: CASSPRPTRDRRFQAGGRPETQYF. This sequence joins TRBV18 and TRBJ2-5, with 10 bases aligning to TRBD2. V lost 1 base to trimming and J lost 5 bases; unmatched junction nucleotides: 31. The germline V gene has CDR1 KGHSH and CDR2 LQKENI. CDR3 length: 24 amino acids.

This clone was counted between two and nine times. This chain uses TRBV4-1 with TRBJ2-7; no clear D. Looked up from germline, CDR1 is MGHRA and CDR2 is YSYEKL. V lost 0 bases, J lost 2 bases, and 8 bases lay in between. This CDR3 contains 14 residues. CDR3 sequence reads: CASSQESQAYEQYF. The CDR3 DNA reads TGCGCCAGCAGCCAAGAGAGCCAAGCCTACGAGCAGTACTTC.

There are many counts of this clone. The J gene is TRBJ2-6, the V gene TRBV11-3; D is possibly TRBD1 (6 bases). The V gene lost 0 bases and the J gene lost 4 bases, with 19 bases spanning the gap. The length of the CDR3 is 19 residues. Germline V gives CDR1 SGHNT, CDR2 YENEEA. This chain's CDR3 is CASSLDTPTGQRGANVLTF. The CDR3 DNA reads TGTGCCAGCAGCTTAGATACCCCGACCGGACAGAGAGGGGCCAACGTCCTGACTTTC.

Ten or more counts support this clone. The chain joins TRBV4-2 to TRBJ2-7; 8 bases align to TRBD1. Germline lookup yields CDR1 LGHNA and CDR2 YNFKEQ. V lost 4 bases and J lost 6; bases outside the gene matches: 5. The CDR3 is 13 residues long. The CDR3 sequence is CASSPQGASEQYF. The CDR3 nucleotides are TGTGCCAGCAGCCCGCAGGGGGCGAGCGAGCAGTACTTC.

In its sample, this clone was seen a few times. The chain combines TRBV25-1 with TRBJ2-7; 7 nucleotides match TRBD1. V dropped 10 bases and J dropped 6; count of bases not matched to a gene: 18. Germline lookup yields CDR1 MGHDK and CDR2 SYGVNS. The CDR3 loop spans 15 amino acids. The CDR3 region is CATHRSGKGASEQYF. Written as DNA, the CDR3 is TGTGCCACTCACCGCTCCGGAAAGGGGGCAAGCGAGCAGTACTTC.

The chain combines TRBV9 with TRBJ1-4; D unclear. Germline CDR1 reads SGDLS; CDR2 reads YYNGEE. Deletions cut 3 bases from V and 4 bases from J, with 7 bases between. The CDR3 loop spans 13 amino acids. For the CDR3, the DNA is TGTGCCAGCAGCGGAGTGGGTAATGAAAAACTGTTTTTT. This codes for CASSGVGNEKLFF.

This clone was found once. The chain is built from TRBV14 and TRBJ2-7; maybe TRBD2 (6 bases). Deletions cut 7 bases from V and 0 bases from J, with 10 bases between. The V gene's germline CDR1 is SGHDN and CDR2 FVKESK. The CDR3 length is 13 residues. The CDR3 DNA reads TGTGCCAGCAAAGGACTAACCTCCTACGAGCAGTACTTC. Translation: CASKGLTSYEQYF.

A few counts support this clone. V is TRBV11-3 and J is TRBJ1-1; D is possibly TRBD1 (5 bases). The CDR3 contains 14 residues. With 7 bases removed from V and 0 bases from J, the gap between germline ends came to 12 bases. Germline V CDR1 and CDR2: SGHNT, YENEEA. CDR3 DNA: TGTGCCAGCAAAACCGGGACGGTGAACACTGAAGCTTTCTTT. Amino acid sequence: CASKTGTVNTEAFF.

This chain connects TRBV5-1 to TRBJ2-1, with TRBD2 identical over 13 bases. CDR1 is SGHRS and CDR2 is YFSETQ in the germline V gene. The length of the CDR3 is 16 residues. V shed 4 bases and J 7 bases; nucleotides not matched to a gene: 8. CDR3 residues: CASSHTSGGGRNEQFF. The CDR3 region has the DNA TGCGCCAGCAGCCACACTAGCGGGGGGGGCCGAAATGAGCAGTTCTTC.

The chain employs TRBV29-1 and TRBJ1-2; 7 nucleotides line up with TRBD1. The junction had 10 bases not matched to a gene; V was cut back by 4 bases and J by 2 bases. The CDR3 totals 15 residues. Germline assignment: CDR1 SQVTM and CDR2 ANQGSEA. CDR3 DNA: TGCAGCGTTGTTCCCCGACAGGGAGTAAACTATGGCTACACCTTC. This encodes CSVVPRQGVNYGYTF.

The chain is built from TRBV5-1 and TRBJ2-7, with 16 bases that match TRBD2. Germline V gene data show CDR1 as SGHRS and CDR2 as YFSETQ. This CDR3 contains 17 residues. V was pared by 5 bases and J by 6 bases, with 11 bases of the junction left unmatched. CDR3 nucleotide sequence: TGCGCCAGCAGTCAGGGGACTAGCGGGGGGGCACGGATCGAGCAGTACTTC. Protein: CASSQGTSGGARIEQYF.

The chain joins TRBV19 to TRBJ2-5; TRBD1 agrees at 9 bases. The germline gives CDR1 LNHDA, CDR2 SQIVND (reference sequence). The ends lost 6 bases at V and 2 bases at J; junction bases unmatched: 7. This CDR3 is built from 15 residues. The CDR3 coding sequence is TGTGCCAGTAGGAAGGGACAGGGTTTTCAAGAGACCCAGTACTTC. Translating gives CASRKGQGFQETQYF. The full variable domain, completed using reference TRBV19 and TRBJ2-5, is DGGITQSPKYLFRKEGQNVTLSCEQNLNHDAMYWYRQDPGQGLRLIYYSQIVNDFQKGDIAEGYSVSREKKESFPLTVTSAQKNPTAFYLCASRKGQGFQETQYFGPGTRLLVL.

The V gene is TRBV6-8, the J gene TRBJ1-2; no firm D call. Looked up from germline, CDR1 is MNHGY and CDR2 is SAAAGT. There are 13 residues in the CDR3. The germline V and J ends were trimmed by 6 bases and 7 bases, with 15 bases remaining between them. Here the CDR3 DNA reads TGTGCCAGCAGCAAGATCCTTCGGGTTGGCTACACCTTC. This translates into CASSKILRVGYTF.

This chain links TRBV19 with TRBJ2-1; 9 nucleotides agree with TRBD1. V shed 6 bases and J 4 bases; nucleotides not matched to a gene: 7. CDR1 is LNHDA and CDR2 is SQIVND in the germline V gene (reference sequence). The CDR3 has 15 amino acids. DNA of the CDR3: TGTGCCAGTAGCCTACCCGGGACAGGGTACAATGAGCAGTTCTTC. It translates to CASSLPGTGYNEQFF.

The chain recombines TRBV5-1 with TRBJ2-1, with no clear D. Per germline, CDR1 SGHRS and CDR2 YFSETQ. Trimming pared 2 bases from V and 2 bases from J, leaving 8 bases between. The CDR3 covers 14 residues. The CDR3, as DNA: TGCGCCAGCAGCTTAGGTCAGGCCTACAATGAGCAGTTCTTC. Translating it yields CASSLGQAYNEQFF.

This clone has only a few counts. The genes are TRBV5-1 and TRBJ2-4; D assignment may be TRBD1 or TRBD2 (5 bases each). Per germline, CDR1 SGHRS and CDR2 YFSETQ. This CDR3 has 16 amino acids. With 5 bases removed from V and 0 bases from J, the gap between germline ends came to 15 bases. DNA for the CDR3: TGCGCCAGCAGTAGAGGGGTAGGCCAAGCCAAAAACATTCAGTACTTC. This encodes CASSRGVGQAKNIQYF.

This clone was seen a handful of times. The rearrangement uses TRBV19 and TRBJ2-6; TRBD1 or TRBD2 may be the D gene (6 bases each). The germline V gene has CDR1 LNHDA and CDR2 SQIVND (reference sequence). Trimming shortened V by 4 bases and J by 1 base, and 23 bases separated the two germline ends. The CDR3 is 20 amino acids. In DNA, the CDR3 is TGTGCCAGTAGTACGTGGCCGGGGGCCAGGGTACAATCTGGGGCCAACGTCCTGACTTTC. Protein sequence: CASSTWPGARVQSGANVLTF.

Comments on this clone: Compared with germline, one end of the junction differs, possibly owing to a read error. The rearrangement joins TRBV6-7 to TRBJ2-1; D call uncertain. TRBV6-7 qualifies as an ORF whose function is uncertain. The CDR3 length is 11 residues. The CDR3 reads CAISERNEQFF. In nucleotides, the CDR3 is TGTGCCATCAGTGAAAGGAATGAGCAGTTCTTC.

As regards this clone: The read includes an ambiguous or uncalled nucleotide; its amino acid is shown as X. The missing CDR3 end, 5 residues past where the read stops, is filled in from the germline J gene. The chain carries TRBV5-1 and TRBJ2-2; TRBD2 might be the D (7 bases). Germline CDR1 is SGHRS and CDR2 is YFSETQ. This CDR3 has 16 amino acids. This CDR3 reads CASSETXGGASGELFF. The DNA read from the CDR3 is TGCGCCAGCTCAGAGACTAGKGGGGGGGCCTCC.

Sample share makes this clone medium-sized. The J gene is TRBJ2-1, the V gene TRBV11-3; 12 bases agree with TRBD2. With 5 bases clipped from V and 10 bases from J, the junction kept 9 bases outside the gene matches. Germline lookup yields CDR1 SGHNT and CDR2 YENEEA. This CDR3 is 15 amino acids long. The CDR3 coding sequence is TGTGCCAGCAGCGAACGACTAGCGGGAGAATTAGAGCAGTTCTTC. Encoded protein: CASSERLAGELEQFF.

This clone was counted a few times. V is TRBV11-3 and J is TRBJ2-7; D is unresolved. V lost 2 bases, J lost 0 bases, and 14 bases lay in between. The CDR3 is 16 amino acids. The germline V gene has CDR1 SGHNT and CDR2 YENEEA. The CDR3 reads CASSLPSFGRSYEQYF. In DNA form, the CDR3 reads TGTGCCAGCAGCTTACCCTCGTTTGGCCGCTCCTACGAGCAGTACTTC.

This clone came up many times. The J gene is TRBJ2-7, the V gene TRBV9; D not resolved. V was pared by 7 bases and J by 1 base, with 18 bases between. The CDR3 length is 15 residues. Per germline, CDR1 SGDLS and CDR2 YYNGEE. The CDR3 loop reads CASCFSGVRSYEQYF. The CDR3 DNA is TGTGCCAGCTGTTTTTCGGGCGTGCGGTCCTACGAGCAGTACTTC.

This clone has just a few counts. This chain connects TRBV6-8 to TRBJ2-1; D is possibly TRBD1 or TRBD2 (5 bases each). There are 14 residues in the CDR3. V lost 5 bases to trimming and J lost 6 bases, with 14 bases between them. Germline-derived CDR1 and CDR2 are MNHGY and SAAAGT. The CDR3 DNA follows: TGTGCCAGCAGTGAGGGGCCTAGCCCCAATGAGCAGTTCTTC. The encoded protein is CASSEGPSPNEQFF.

There are many counts of this clone. At one end the junction does not follow the germline gene, possibly because of a read error. This chain links TRBV11-3 with TRBJ2-2; 10 bases map to TRBD2. There are 15 residues in the CDR3. Germline lookup yields CDR1 SGHNT and CDR2 YENEEA. The CDR3 is CASSSLAGATGELFF. The DNA for the CDR3 is TGTGCTAGCAGCTCGCTAGCGGGGGCCACCGGGGAGCTGTTTTTT.